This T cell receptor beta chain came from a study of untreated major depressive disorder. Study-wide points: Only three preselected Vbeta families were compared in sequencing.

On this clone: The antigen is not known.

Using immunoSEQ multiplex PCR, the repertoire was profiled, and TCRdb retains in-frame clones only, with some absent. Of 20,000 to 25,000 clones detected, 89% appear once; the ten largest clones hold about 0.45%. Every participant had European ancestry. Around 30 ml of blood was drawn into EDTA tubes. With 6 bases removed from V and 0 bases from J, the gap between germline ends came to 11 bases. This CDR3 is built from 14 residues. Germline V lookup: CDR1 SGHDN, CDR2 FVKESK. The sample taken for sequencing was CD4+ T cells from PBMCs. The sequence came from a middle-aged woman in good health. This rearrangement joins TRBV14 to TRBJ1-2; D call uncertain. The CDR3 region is CASSPGLPNYGYTF. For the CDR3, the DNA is TGTGCCAGCAGTCCAGGACTTCCTAACTATGGCTACACCTTC.